The clone carrying this T cell receptor (beta chain) was seen only a few times. The antigen remains unidentified. The source of the sample is a study of T cells after yellow fever vaccination. It was through 5'RACE template switching that TCR cDNA was made, with a universal primer site and UMIs added. One entry per CDR3 protein results from TCRdb running MiXCR on the 5' RACE reads. The table records hundreds of thousands of distinct CDR3 sequences, approximately 13% of them present only once. Study-level results: Only a minor proportion of clonotypes was detected across both CD4 and CD8 compartments. Reappearance after the booster was seen for most primary-vaccination clones, at 95% to 97% CD4 and 85% to 90% CD8.

Germline V gives CDR1 SGHAT, CDR2 FQNNGV. The V and J ends lost 5 bases and 6 bases respectively, with 10 bases between them. The CDR3 extends over 12 amino acids. The sequence came from a young man who received the YFV17D yellow fever vaccine. V gene TRBV11-2 combines with J gene TRBJ1-1; D not resolved. The specimen was PBMCs, collected on the day of the yellow fever booster vaccination. CDR3 coding DNA: TGTGCCAGCAGCCCGGAAGCGTCTGAAGCTTTCTTT. Its protein is CASSPEASEAFF.